The 12 T cell receptor beta chains below were found in one sample sequenced in a study of CD8 T cells in ankylosing spondylitis. Via MiXCR, TCRdb re-called the 5' RACE reads, giving one row per CDR3 protein. Here the sample spans 130,000 to 150,000 distinct CDR3 sequences, roughly 8.8% being singletons. Sequenced input: synovial fluid, either unsorted or a sorted T cell fraction (not recorded which). Source of these receptors: a male donor with ankylosing spondylitis.

There are many counts of this clonotype. The DNA of the CDR3 is TGCGCCAGCAGCTTGGGGGTGATAGTCCAAGAGACCCAGTACTTC. Translation gives CASSLGVIVQETQYF. V and J are TRBV5-1 and TRBJ2-5; D gene unclear. The CDR3 covers 15 residues. The V end lost 0 bases, the J end lost 1 base, and 10 bases lay between the germline ends. Germline CDR1 reads SGHRS; CDR2 reads YFSETQ.

This clonotype was observed a handful of times. The chain employs TRBV20-1 and TRBJ2-3; 8 nucleotides agree with TRBD1. The V gene's germline CDR1 is DFQATT and CDR2 SNEGSKA (reference sequence). The CDR3 has 16 amino acids. V dropped 1 base and J dropped 0; count of bases not matched to a gene: 6. For the CDR3, the DNA is TGCAGTGCTAGAGCCTTCCAGGGGGCGAGCACAGATACGCAGTATTTT. This encodes CSARAFQGASTDTQYF.

This clonotype was seen a handful of times. In nucleotides, the CDR3 is TGTGCCAGCAGCTCAATCTTACAGGGGACCTCCTACGAGCAGTACTTC. As protein: CASSSILQGTSYEQYF. The V gene is TRBV11-2, the J gene TRBJ2-7, with TRBD1 matching over 7 bases. Germline trimming cut 4 bases from V and 0 bases from J; bases unmatched to any gene: 9. The CDR3 has 16 amino acids. The germline CDR1 and CDR2 sequences are SGHAT and FQNNGV.

This clonotype was detected a few times. Written as DNA, the CDR3 is TGCAGTGCTCAGACTTTCTATGAGCAGTTCTTC. Amino acid sequence: CSAQTFYEQFF. The rearrangement links TRBV20-1 to TRBJ2-1; D gene unclear. This CDR3 comprises 11 residues. Trimming stripped 5 bases from V and 8 bases from J, with 10 bases between. Germline V CDR1 and CDR2: DFQATT, SNEGSKA (reference sequence).

Only a few counts were recorded for this clonotype. V is TRBV20-1 and J is TRBJ1-5; D is unresolved. With 0 bases removed from V and 3 bases from J, the gap between germline ends came to 9 bases. The length of the CDR3 is 14 residues. Germline V gene sequence: CDR1 DFQATT, CDR2 SNEGSKA (reference sequence). The CDR3 DNA is TGCAGTGCTAGAGATCCCACAGCCAATCAGCCCCAGCATTTT. Translating it yields CSARDPTANQPQHF.

The chain has TRBV20-1 and TRBJ2-1; D gene ambiguous. With 5 bases removed from V and 6 bases from J, the gap between germline ends came to 8 bases. The CDR3 runs to 11 residues. Germline assignment: CDR1 DFQATT and CDR2 SNEGSKA (reference sequence). CDR3 coding DNA: TGCAGTGCTTTAGATCTCAATGAGCAGTTCTTC. Translating it yields CSALDLNEQFF.

Judged by abundance, this clonotype is medium-sized. The rearrangement links TRBV5-6 to TRBJ2-7; D is undetermined. With 4 bases removed from V and 3 bases from J, the gap between germline ends came to 8 bases. Germline CDR1 SGHDT, CDR2 YYEEEE. This CDR3 is built from 12 residues. CDR3 region: CASSLANYEQYF. Written as DNA, the CDR3 is TGTGCCAGCAGCCTGGCCAACTACGAGCAGTACTTC.

This clonotype was detected ten times or more. The chain carries TRBV29-1 and TRBJ2-5, with 8 bases identical to TRBD2. Germline trimming cut 7 bases from V and 0 bases from J; bases unmatched to any gene: 7. This CDR3 has 14 residues. CDR1 is SQVTM and CDR2 is ANQGSEA in the germline V gene. CDR3 bases: TGCAGCGCCGCAAGCGGGAGATACCAAGAGACCCAGTACTTC. This sequence encodes CSAASGRYQETQYF.

There are many counts of this clonotype. The chain links TRBV6-5 to TRBJ2-7, with TRBD1 identical over 8 bases. This CDR3 contains 14 residues. The germline V gene has CDR1 MNHEY and CDR2 SVGAGI. The J segment lost 1 base and the V segment lost 4 bases, leaving 3 bases of the junction unmatched. CDR3 nucleotides: TGTGCCAGCAGTTTTTACAGGGGGTCCTACGAGCAGTACTTC. It translates to CASSFYRGSYEQYF.

The rearrangement links TRBV5-1 to TRBJ2-5; 8 positions match TRBD2. This CDR3 is 16 amino acids long. CDR1 and CDR2 from the germline V gene are SGHRS and YFSETQ. V was pared by 0 bases and J by 2 bases, with 6 bases of the junction left unmatched. The CDR3: CASSLGRLAGQETQYF. CDR3 coding DNA: TGCGCCAGCAGCTTGGGTCGCCTAGCGGGTCAAGAGACCCAGTACTTC.

V gene TRBV7-2 combines with J gene TRBJ2-2; TRBD1 or TRBD2 may be the D gene (5 bases each). V lost 5 bases, J lost 3 bases, and 19 bases lay in between. Germline V gene data show CDR1 as SGHTA and CDR2 as FQGNSA. This CDR3 contains 17 residues. This CDR3 is CASSPTPQERDTGELFF. The DNA of the CDR3 is TGTGCCAGCAGCCCGACGCCACAGGAGAGGGACACCGGGGAGCTGTTTTTT. Combining the CDR3 with reference TRBV7-2 and TRBJ2-2 gives the whole variable domain GAGVSQSPSNKVTEKGKDVELRCDPISGHTALYWYRQSLGQGLEFLIYFQGNSAPDKSGLPSDRFSAERTGGSVSTLTIQRTQQEDSAVYLCASSPTPQERDTGELFFGEGSRLTVL.

This clonotype was seen many times. The genes are TRBV30 and TRBJ1-1, with D perhaps TRBD1 (5 bases). The CDR3 loop spans 13 amino acids. The ends were cut back, 2 bases at V and 4 bases at J, with 11 bases in the middle. The V gene's germline CDR1 is GTSNPN and CDR2 SVGIG (reference sequence). For the CDR3, the DNA is TGTGCCTGGAGTCCCCAGGGCATCACTGAAGCTTTCTTT. Translating gives CAWSPQGITEAFF.